The T cell receptor beta chain under discussion was sequenced for a study of blood T cell repertoires in COVID-19. Study context: COVID-19 samples, acute and convalescent, were from the United States, Italy and Spain.

Trimming at V came to 0 bases and at J to 2 bases, leaving 6 bases not matched to a gene. The CDR3 runs 15 residues. The germline V gene has CDR1 SQVTM and CDR2 ANQGSEA. Authors' methods: The authors estimated nucleated cell counts from reference gene primer amplification. Repertoires were generated with immunoSEQ multiplex PCR, while TCRdb's copy carries only in-frame clones and drops some. V and J calls plus clone size are reproduced from that table; the DNA served to infer D and trimming. The table has some 490,000 clones, roughly nine tenths seen once. Two negative PCRs, clearance, or symptom resolution had been documented for recovered Cohort 3 donors.

The gene calls are TRBV29-1 and TRBJ1-2; 7 nucleotides agree with TRBD1. This clonotype originated in a woman aged 55-75 years who had recovered from COVID-19. Sequences were obtained from PBMCs or T cells enriched from blood (not recorded which). The chain's CDR3 is CSVEEWARGNYGYTF. CDR3 DNA: TGCAGCGTTGAAGAATGGGCCAGGGGGAACTATGGCTACACCTTC.